This TCR beta chain was identified during a study of cytomegalovirus exposure and HLA in healthy donors. Study-level information: A data release that came early held some 84 million unique TCRs from HLA-typed donors. Whole-study findings and limits: Altogether, some 170 TCR beta chains were recorded as cytomegalovirus-associated. HLA restriction was apparent for most CMV-associated TCR beta chains in a later analysis.

There are 13 residues in the CDR3. V trimming: 9 bases; J trimming: 3 bases; junction bases outside the gene matches: 3. Germline V gives CDR1 WSHSY, CDR2 SAAADI. For this clone: The antigen remains unidentified.

The PCR used 60 Vbeta and 13 Jbeta primers. The table came from immunoSEQ multiplex PCR; TCRdb's copy has only in-frame clones and leaves some out. This repertoire shows roughly 70,000 clones, about 80% found once; its top ten account for around 6.3%. The sequence was collected from a man aged 50 to 60 in good health and CMV-seronegative. The chain is built from TRBV10-2 and TRBJ2-2, with 8 bases fitting TRBD2. Sequenced: PBMCs. CDR3 bases: TGCGCCAGTACTAGCGGCGACACCGGGGAGCTGTTTTTT. Residues: CASTSGDTGELFF.